In this sample, the clone carrying this T cell receptor (beta chain) turned up many times. V was pared by 2 bases and J by 4 bases, with 5 bases between. In germline, CDR1 is MNHNY, CDR2 SVGAGI (reference sequence). The length of the CDR3 is 12 residues. The data belong to a study of glioma-infiltrating T cells. Amplification of TCR alpha and beta CDR3 regions from RNA used iRepertoire nested multiplex PCR. Tissue mRNA or PBMC total RNA, roughly 95-400 ng, went into one-step reverse transcription and amplification. TCRdb reprocessed the multiplex PCR reads with MiXCR, giving one entry per CDR3 protein. The table records about 89,000 distinct CDR3 sequences, about 25% of them present only once.

The receptor comes from a human donor with low-grade glioma or glioblastoma, undergoing nonglioma brain surgery, or in good health (not recorded which). V is TRBV6-6 and J is TRBJ1-2; no definite D call. Material: glioma tissue, nonneoplastic brain tissue, or PBMCs (not recorded which). The CDR3 spells CASSYGPYGYTF. In DNA, the CDR3 is TGTGCCAGCAGTTACGGCCCCTATGGCTACACCTTC.